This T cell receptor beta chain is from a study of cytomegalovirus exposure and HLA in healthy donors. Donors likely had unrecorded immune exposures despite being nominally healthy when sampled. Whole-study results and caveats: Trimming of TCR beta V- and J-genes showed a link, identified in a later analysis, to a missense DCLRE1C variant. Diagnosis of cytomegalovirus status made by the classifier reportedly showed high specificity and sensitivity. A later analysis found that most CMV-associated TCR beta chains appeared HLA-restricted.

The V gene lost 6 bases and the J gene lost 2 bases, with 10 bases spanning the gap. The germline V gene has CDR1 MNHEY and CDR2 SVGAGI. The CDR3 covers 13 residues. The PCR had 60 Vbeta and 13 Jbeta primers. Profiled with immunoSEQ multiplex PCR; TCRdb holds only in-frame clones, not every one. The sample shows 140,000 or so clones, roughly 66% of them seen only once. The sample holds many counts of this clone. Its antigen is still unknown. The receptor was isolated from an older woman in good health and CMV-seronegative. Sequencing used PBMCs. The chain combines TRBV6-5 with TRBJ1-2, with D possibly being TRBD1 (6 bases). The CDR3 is CASSNRANYGYTF. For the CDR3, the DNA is TGTGCCAGCAGCAACAGGGCCAACTATGGCTACACCTTC.